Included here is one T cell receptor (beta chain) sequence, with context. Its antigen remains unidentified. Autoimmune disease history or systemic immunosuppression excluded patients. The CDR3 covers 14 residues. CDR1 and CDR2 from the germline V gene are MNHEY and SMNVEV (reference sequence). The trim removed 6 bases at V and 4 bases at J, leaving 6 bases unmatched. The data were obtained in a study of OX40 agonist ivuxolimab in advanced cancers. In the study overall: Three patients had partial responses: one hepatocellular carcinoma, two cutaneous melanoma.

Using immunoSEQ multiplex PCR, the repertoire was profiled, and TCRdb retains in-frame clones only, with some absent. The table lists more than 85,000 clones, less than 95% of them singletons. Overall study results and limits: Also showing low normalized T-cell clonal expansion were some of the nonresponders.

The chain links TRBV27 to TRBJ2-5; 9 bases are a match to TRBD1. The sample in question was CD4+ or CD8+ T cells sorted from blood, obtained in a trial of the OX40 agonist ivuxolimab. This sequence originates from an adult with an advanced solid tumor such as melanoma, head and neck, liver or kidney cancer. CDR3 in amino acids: CASSSTGGLETQYF. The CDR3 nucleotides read TGTGCCAGCAGCTCAACAGGGGGCTTAGAGACCCAGTACTTC.